The text below deals with one TCR beta chain. This clonotype was counted at least ten times. Its antigen is still unknown. Nothing much larger sits one base from this clone, and base qualities are not available. These data are taken from a study of CD8 T cells in ankylosing spondylitis (dated by TCRdb to 2016 to 2017). About the full investigation: The study set out to find disease-linked TCR variants by profiling T cell receptor beta repertoires in ankylosing spondylitis patients and healthy donors. The full study cohort comprised about 24 ankylosing spondylitis patients and 85 to 120 healthy donors. Samples of peripheral blood were taken, and for ankylosing spondylitis patients, synovial fluid was collected as well. On the study overall, not on this receptor specifically: A TCR beta motif of fewer than 10 highly homologous amino acid variants appeared characteristic of blood from ankylosing spondylitis patients. Some of the motif variants had been reported before in the synovial fluid and blood of reactive arthritis patients, a finding that suggests common disease-initiation mechanisms. According to the report, matched synovial fluid samples from ankylosing spondylitis patients were significantly enriched for the disease-linked clones. The disease-linked clones had a CD8+ phenotype and were found at relatively low frequencies in peripheral blood.

CDR1 and CDR2 were assigned from the germline V gene as SGHRS and YFSETQ. The CDR3 runs 12 amino acids, cysteine and phenylalanine included. CDR3 DNA is the only sequence kept; it has 36 bases, read in frame from the first base. V is shortened by 5 bases, J by 6 bases, and the region joining them spans 12 bases. The run used an Illumina HiSeq 2500. TCR beta libraries were prepared by quantitative 5'-RACE with molecular barcodes. In the authors' own workflow: To identify disease-linked TCR variants, a new computational method was used, one built on a probabilistic model of VDJ rearrangement. TCRdb reworked the public reads: Q25 trimming with fastp, MiXCR clone assembly, productive beta chains retained. Entries that share a CDR3 protein sequence are merged under the most common genes and DNA. TCRdb, not the authors, supplied the V and J calls. The sample data list some 220,000 distinct CDR3 sequences, and 5.5% to 7.5% of these were observed just once. The ten largest clones capture 13% to 15% of the sample.

The clonotype originates from a male donor with ankylosing spondylitis. Sequenced sample: blood, either unsorted or a sorted T cell fraction (not recorded which). Recombination connected TRBV5-1 to TRBJ2-7; perhaps TRBD2 is the D gene, with 5 bases matching. The DNA reads TGCGCCAGCAGACCGGACTGGGGCGAGCAGTACTTC. Its product reads: CASRPDWGEQYF.